The clone carrying this T cell receptor beta chain occurred once. Its antigen is unknown. The data stem from a study of cytomegalovirus exposure and HLA in healthy donors. The donors comprised healthy bone marrow donors. In the PCR, 60 Vbeta and 13 Jbeta primers were used. Clones were read by immunoSEQ multiplex PCR, and TCRdb kept only the in-frame ones, dropping some. The sample lists around 150,000 clones, approximately 62% seen once, with over 1.2% in the top ten. Germline assignment: CDR1 SGHNT and CDR2 YENEEA. The CDR3 consists of 13 residues. V lost 5 bases to trimming and J lost 8 bases; unmatched junction nucleotides: 6. Study findings and constraints: Donors belonging to an Asian-associated ancestry cluster reportedly showed fewer N-insertions in productive TCRs than the approximately 700-donor mean, according to what a later analysis found. The study flagged approximately 180 TCR beta chains as cytomegalovirus-associated. Later analysis associated a missense DCLRE1C variant with TCR beta V- and J-gene trimming.

The sequence was obtained from a man aged 50 or older in good health and CMV-seronegative. The material sequenced was PBMCs. V and J are TRBV11-3 and TRBJ1-3, with 7 bases aligning to TRBD1. The CDR3: CASSLQGTDTIYF. The CDR3, as DNA: TGTGCCAGCAGCCTACAGGGGACGGACACCATATATTTT.